Following are 5 T cell receptor beta chains from one sample sequenced in a study of shared clonotypes between healthy human individuals (dated by TCRdb to 2018 to 2021). The method was the immunoSEQ multiplex PCR assay. Here the immuneACCESS table is served through TCRdb, limited to in-frame sequences with V and J called. Missing clones are a known gap in these copies; in checked studies unresolved V genes cover under half, and the rest lacks a known reason. The sample data list about half a million clones, and around three quarters of these were observed just once. The ten most abundant clones make up 12% of the sample. Sequenced: PBMCs. Receptors were obtained from a woman aged 40-49 years in good health. Some clones in this sample may be carry-over from other donors' samples.

This clone was seen a handful of times. Additional DNA sequences in this sample encode the identical CDR3. The V call is TRBV19, the J call TRBJ2-5, with D possibly TRBD2 on 5 matching bases. Trimming left V 6 bases short and J 5 bases short, with 7 bases between. Germline V CDR1 and CDR2: LNHDA, SQIVND (reference sequence). The CDR3 totals 11 residues. The CDR3 coding sequence is TGTGCCAGTAGAGGCGGGGAGACCCAGTACTTC. Translation gives CASRGGETQYF.

The V and J genes are TRBV7-9 and TRBJ2-2; a weak D match, TRBD1 (5 bases). This CDR3 is built from 14 residues. V was shortened by 9 bases and J by 1 base, with 12 bases between the two germline ends. The V gene's germline CDR1 is SEHNR and CDR2 FQNEAQ (reference sequence). The CDR3 DNA is TGTGCCAGAGGGGATTTTCGGAACACCGGGGAGCTGTTTTTT. It codes for CARGDFRNTGELFF.

The genes are TRBV29-1 and TRBJ2-3, with D maybe TRBD2 (7 bases). V lost 7 bases to trimming and J lost 2 bases, with 19 bases between them. The CDR3 extends over 15 amino acids. The V gene's germline CDR1 is SQVTM and CDR2 ANQGSEA. CDR3 nucleotide sequence: TGCAGCGGGGACTATCGGGGGGCCCCCACAGATACGCAGTATTTT. This gives the protein CSGDYRGAPTDTQYF.

The chain uses TRBV10-3 and TRBJ2-3; no definite D call. The CDR3 has 16 residues. The germline V gene has CDR1 ENHRY and CDR2 SYGVKD. The V end lost 4 bases, the J end lost 0 bases, and 14 bases lay between the germline ends. The CDR3, as DNA: TGTGCCATCAGTGCCCTCTACCAGCAAAGCACAGATACGCAGTATTTT. Translation gives CAISALYQQSTDTQYF.

The genes are TRBV7-2 and TRBJ2-7; no reliable D call. Germline V gives CDR1 SGHTA, CDR2 FQGNSA. V lost 1 base, J lost 3 bases, and 7 bases lay in between. The CDR3 covers 13 residues. The CDR3 region is CASSLDASYEQYF. In DNA form, the CDR3 reads TGTGCCAGCAGCTTAGACGCCAGCTACGAGCAGTACTTC.